These 5 T cell receptor beta chains were sequenced from one sample in a study of T cell changes during pregnancy in multiple sclerosis. Assay: immunoSEQ multiplex PCR; the TCRdb copy retains only in-frame clones and omits some. The sample contains about 100,000 clones, approximately 90% of which appear only once. This specimen was peripheral blood, taken in the second trimester of pregnancy. Receptors originate from a female donor with multiple sclerosis, enrolled in a pregnancy study.

The chain has TRBV27 and TRBJ1-1, with 7 bases aligning to TRBD1. Looked up from germline, CDR1 is MNHEY and CDR2 is SMNVEV (reference sequence). This CDR3 is built from 11 residues. V gave up 8 bases and J gave up 5 bases; unmatched junction bases: 2. CDR3 loop: CASQGGTEAFF. CDR3 coding DNA: TGTGCCAGCCAGGGGGGAACTGAAGCTTTCTTT.

J is TRBJ2-6 and V is TRBV28; D is possibly TRBD1 (7 bases). V was shortened by 2 bases and J by 1 base, with 18 bases between the two germline ends. The CDR3 loop spans 19 amino acids. The germline V gene encodes CDR1 MDHEN and CDR2 SYDVKM. This CDR3 is CASSLEAGGGKSGANVLTF. DNA for the CDR3: TGTGCCAGCAGTTTAGAGGCAGGGGGAGGAAAGTCTGGGGCCAACGTCCTGACTTTC. The entire variable domain, with the rest obtained from reference TRBV28 and TRBJ2-6, is as follows: DVKVTQSSRYLVKRTGEKVFLECVQDMDHENMFWYRQDPGLGLRLIYFSYDVKMKEKGDIPEGYSVSREKKERFSLILESASTNQTSMYLCASSLEAGGGKSGANVLTFGAGSRLTVL.

J is TRBJ2-7 and V is TRBV6-5, with a possible D match to TRBD1 (6 bases). CDR1 and CDR2 from the germline V gene are MNHEY and SVGAGI. The CDR3 length is 13 residues. Trimming pared 6 bases from V and 2 bases from J, leaving 11 bases between. The CDR3 spells CASRPKGAYEQYF. CDR3 DNA sequence: TGTGCCAGCAGGCCGAAGGGGGCCTACGAGCAGTACTTC.

The rearrangement uses TRBV9 and TRBJ2-2, with 7 bases identical to TRBD2. V shed 6 bases, J shed 3 bases, and the junction held 2 bases outside the gene matches. CDR3 length: 13 amino acids. In germline, CDR1 is SGDLS, CDR2 YYNGEE. The CDR3 loop is CASTRGDTGELFF. Here the CDR3 DNA reads TGTGCCAGCACCCGGGGGGACACCGGGGAGCTGTTTTTT.

The J gene is TRBJ1-5, the V gene TRBV11-2; no clear D gene. V was clipped by 5 bases and J by 0 bases, with 8 bases between them. Germline loops: CDR1 SGHAT, CDR2 FQNNGV. The CDR3 sequence is 14 residues long. The DNA of the CDR3 is TGTGCCAGCAGCGAGAACTATAGCAATCAGCCCCAGCATTTT. Encoded protein: CASSENYSNQPQHF.